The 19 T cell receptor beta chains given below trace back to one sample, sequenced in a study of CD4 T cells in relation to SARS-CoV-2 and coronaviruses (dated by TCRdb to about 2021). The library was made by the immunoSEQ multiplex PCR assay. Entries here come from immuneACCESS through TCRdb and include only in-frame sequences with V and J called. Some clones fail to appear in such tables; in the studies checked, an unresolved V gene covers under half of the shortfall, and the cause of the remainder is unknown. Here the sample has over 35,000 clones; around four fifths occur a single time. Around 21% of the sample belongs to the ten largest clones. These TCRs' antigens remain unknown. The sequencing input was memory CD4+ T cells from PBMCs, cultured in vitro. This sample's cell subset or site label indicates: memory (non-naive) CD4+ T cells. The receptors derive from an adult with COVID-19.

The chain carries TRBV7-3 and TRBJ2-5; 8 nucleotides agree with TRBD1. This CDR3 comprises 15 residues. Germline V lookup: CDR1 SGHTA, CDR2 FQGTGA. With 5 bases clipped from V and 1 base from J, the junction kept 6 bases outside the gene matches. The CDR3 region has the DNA TGTGCCAGCAGCCGGACAGGGATTGGCCAAGAGACCCAGTACTTC. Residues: CASSRTGIGQETQYF.

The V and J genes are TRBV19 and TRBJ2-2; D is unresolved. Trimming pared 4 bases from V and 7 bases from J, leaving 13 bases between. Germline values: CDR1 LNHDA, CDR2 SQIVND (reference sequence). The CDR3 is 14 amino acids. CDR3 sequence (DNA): TGTGCCAGTAGTACGCAAGGGCGTAGCGGGGAGCTGTTTTTT. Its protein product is CASSTQGRSGELFF.

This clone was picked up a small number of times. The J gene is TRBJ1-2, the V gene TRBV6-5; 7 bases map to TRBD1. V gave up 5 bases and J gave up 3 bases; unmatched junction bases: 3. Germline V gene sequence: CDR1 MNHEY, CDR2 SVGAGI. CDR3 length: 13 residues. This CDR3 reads CASSRDSDYGYTF. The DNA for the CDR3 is TGTGCCAGCAGTCGGGACAGTGACTATGGCTACACCTTC.

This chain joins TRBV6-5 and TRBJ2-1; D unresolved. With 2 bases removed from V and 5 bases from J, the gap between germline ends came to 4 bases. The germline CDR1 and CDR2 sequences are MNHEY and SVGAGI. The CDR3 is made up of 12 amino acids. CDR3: CASSYGDNEQFF. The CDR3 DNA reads TGTGCCAGCAGTTACGGGGACAATGAGCAGTTCTTC.

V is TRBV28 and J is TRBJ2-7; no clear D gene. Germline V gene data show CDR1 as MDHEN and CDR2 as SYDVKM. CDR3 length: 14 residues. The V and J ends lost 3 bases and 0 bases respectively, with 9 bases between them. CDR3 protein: CASSLGGYSYEQYF. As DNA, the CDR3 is TGTGCCAGCAGTTTGGGCGGTTACTCCTACGAGCAGTACTTC.

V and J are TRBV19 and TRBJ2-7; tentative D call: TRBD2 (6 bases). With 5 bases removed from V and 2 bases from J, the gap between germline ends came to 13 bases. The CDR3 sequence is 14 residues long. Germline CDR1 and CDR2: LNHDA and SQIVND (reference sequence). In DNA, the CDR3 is TGTGCCAGTAGTCCGGGGGTGGGGGCCTACGAGCAGTACTTC. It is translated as CASSPGVGAYEQYF.

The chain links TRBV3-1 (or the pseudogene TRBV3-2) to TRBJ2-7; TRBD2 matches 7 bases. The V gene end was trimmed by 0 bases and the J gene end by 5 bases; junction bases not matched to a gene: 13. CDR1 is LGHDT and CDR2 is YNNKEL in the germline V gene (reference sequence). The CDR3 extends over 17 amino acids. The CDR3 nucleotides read TGTGCCAGCAGCCAAGATCGTAGCGGGCTCAGGTTGGACGAGCAGTACTTC. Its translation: CASSQDRSGLRLDEQYF.

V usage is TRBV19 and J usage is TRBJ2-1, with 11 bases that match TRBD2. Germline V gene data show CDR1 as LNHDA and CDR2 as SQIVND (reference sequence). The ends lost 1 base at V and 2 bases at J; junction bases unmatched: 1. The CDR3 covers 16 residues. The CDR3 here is CASSIATSGTYNEQFF. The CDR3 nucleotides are TGTGCCAGTAGTATAGCGACTAGCGGGACCTACAATGAGCAGTTCTTC.

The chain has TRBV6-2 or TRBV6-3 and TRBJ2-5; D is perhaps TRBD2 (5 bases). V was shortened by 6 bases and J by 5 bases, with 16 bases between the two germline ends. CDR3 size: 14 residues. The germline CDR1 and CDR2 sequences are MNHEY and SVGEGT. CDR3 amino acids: CASSRAPEVETQYF. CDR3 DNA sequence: TGTGCCAGCAGCCGTGCACCGGAGGTGGAGACCCAGTACTTC.

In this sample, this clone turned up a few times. The chain's CDR3 is CASSLSGESRDIQYF. Here the CDR3 DNA reads TGTGCCAGCAGCTTATCAGGGGAGTCCCGGGACATTCAGTACTTC. The chain recombines TRBV7-9 with TRBJ2-4, with a weak D call TRBD1 (6 bases). CDR3 size: 15 residues. Germline V gene data show CDR1 as SEHNR and CDR2 as FQNEAQ (reference sequence). V was shortened by 2 bases and J by 8 bases, with 16 bases between the two germline ends. Drawing the rest from reference TRBV7-9 and TRBJ2-4, the complete variable domain is DTGVSQNPRHKITKRGQNVTFRCDPISEHNRLYWYRQTLGQGPEFLTYFQNEAQLEKSRLLSDRFSAERPKGSFSTLEIQRTEQGDSAMYLCASSLSGESRDIQYFGAGTRLSVL.

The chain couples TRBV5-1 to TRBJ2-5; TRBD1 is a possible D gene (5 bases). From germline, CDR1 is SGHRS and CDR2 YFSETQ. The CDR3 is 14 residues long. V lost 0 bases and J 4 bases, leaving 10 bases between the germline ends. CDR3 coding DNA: TGCGCCAGCAGCTTGGTTTCAGGGCGAGAGACCCAGTACTTC. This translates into CASSLVSGRETQYF.

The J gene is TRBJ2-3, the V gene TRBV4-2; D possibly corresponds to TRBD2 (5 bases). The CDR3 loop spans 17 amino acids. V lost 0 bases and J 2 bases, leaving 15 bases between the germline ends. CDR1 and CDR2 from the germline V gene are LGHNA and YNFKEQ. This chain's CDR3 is CASSQEGAHLPTDTQYF. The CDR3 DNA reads TGTGCCAGCAGCCAAGAGGGAGCACATCTCCCCACAGATACGCAGTATTTT.

The CDR3 loop reads CASSLGGWGTEAFF. The CDR3 coding sequence is TGTGCCAGCAGTTTAGGGGGTTGGGGGACTGAAGCTTTCTTT. The chain has TRBV6-5 and TRBJ1-1, with D perhaps matching TRBD1 (6 bases). The CDR3 totals 14 residues. The germline gives CDR1 MNHEY, CDR2 SVGAGI. V shed 4 bases and J shed 5 bases, with 14 bases lying between them.

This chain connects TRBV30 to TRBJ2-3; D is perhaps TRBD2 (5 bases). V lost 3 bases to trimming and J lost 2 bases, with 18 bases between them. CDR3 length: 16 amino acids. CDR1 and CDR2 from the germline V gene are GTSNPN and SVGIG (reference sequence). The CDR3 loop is CAWRETKRLLTDTQYF. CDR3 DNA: TGTGCCTGGAGGGAGACGAAGCGGCTTCTCACAGATACGCAGTATTTT.

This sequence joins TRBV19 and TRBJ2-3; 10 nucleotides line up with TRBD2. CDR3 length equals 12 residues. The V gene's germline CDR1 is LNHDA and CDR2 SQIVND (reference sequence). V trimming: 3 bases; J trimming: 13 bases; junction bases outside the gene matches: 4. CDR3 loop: CASSIGTSEKYF. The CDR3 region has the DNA TGTGCCAGTAGTATTGGGACTAGCGAAAAGTATTTT.

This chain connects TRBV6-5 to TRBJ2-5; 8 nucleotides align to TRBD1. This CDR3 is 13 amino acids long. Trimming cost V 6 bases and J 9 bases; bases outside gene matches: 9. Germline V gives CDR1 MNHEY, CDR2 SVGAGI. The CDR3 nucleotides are TGTGCCAGCAGGGGGACAGGTCCGGCGGCCCAGTACTTC. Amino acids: CASRGTGPAAQYF.

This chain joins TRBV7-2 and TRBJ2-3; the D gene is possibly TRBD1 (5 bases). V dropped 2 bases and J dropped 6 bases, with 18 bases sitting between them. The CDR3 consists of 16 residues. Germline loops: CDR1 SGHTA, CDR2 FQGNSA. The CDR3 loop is CASSLFWSQGGDTQYF. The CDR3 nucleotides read TGTGCCAGCAGCTTATTCTGGTCTCAGGGTGGGGATACGCAGTATTTT.

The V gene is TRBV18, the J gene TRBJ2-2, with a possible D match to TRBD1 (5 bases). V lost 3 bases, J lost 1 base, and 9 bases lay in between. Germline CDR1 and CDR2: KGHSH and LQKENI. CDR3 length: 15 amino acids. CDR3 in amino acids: CASSPRQKNTGELFF. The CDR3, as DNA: TGTGCCAGCTCACCCCGACAGAAGAACACCGGGGAGCTGTTTTTT.

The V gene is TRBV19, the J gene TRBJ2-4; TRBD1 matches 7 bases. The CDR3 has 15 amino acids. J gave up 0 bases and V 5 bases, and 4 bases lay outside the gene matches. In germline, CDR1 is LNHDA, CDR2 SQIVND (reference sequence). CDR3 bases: TGTGCCAGTAGTCTCGGGACAGTAGCCAAAAACATTCAGTACTTC. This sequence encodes CASSLGTVAKNIQYF.